One sample yielded the 11 T cell receptor beta chains listed below, sequenced in a study of T cells in Graves' hyperthyroidism and ophthalmopathy. It was RNA transcripts that yielded the amplified TCR beta CDR3 regions. Carried out on the TCR CDR3, a first-round RT-PCR used the HTBI primer set. Using its own MiXCR run on the multiplex PCR reads, TCRdb lists one record per CDR3 protein. Of about 98,000 distinct CDR3 sequences in the sample, 35% to 45% were seen once. Input material: peripheral blood or thyroid tissue (not recorded which). These receptors all stem from a woman aged 30 to 39 with Graves' hyperthyroidism.

There are many counts of this clonotype. This rearrangement joins TRBV5-6 to TRBJ2-7; 9 positions agree with TRBD2. CDR1 is SGHDT and CDR2 is YYEEEE in the germline V gene. CDR3 length equals 14 residues. Trimming at V came to 1 base and at J to 3 bases, leaving 2 bases not matched to a gene. Here the CDR3 DNA reads TGTGCCAGCAGCTTGCGCGGGAGGGTCTACGAGCAGTACTTC. Residues: CASSLRGRVYEQYF.

This clonotype was recorded at least ten times. V is TRBV7-9 and J is TRBJ1-1; D is possibly TRBD1 (5 bases). Per germline, CDR1 SEHNR and CDR2 FQNEAQ (reference sequence). The CDR3 is made up of 15 amino acids. V lost 5 bases to trimming and J lost 6 bases, with 19 bases between them. CDR3 nucleotides: TGTGCCAGCAGCGATCCCGTCGGGGGTTTGGCTGAAGCTTTCTTT. Amino acids: CASSDPVGGLAEAFF.

The table lists this clonotype with many counts. V usage is TRBV4-2 and J usage is TRBJ1-2; 7 bases line up with TRBD1. V lost 0 bases to trimming and J lost 7 bases; unmatched junction nucleotides: 14. CDR1 LGHNA and CDR2 YNFKEQ come from the germline V gene. The CDR3 covers 17 residues. The CDR3 protein is CASSQDFPGQRLSGYTF. The CDR3 DNA sequence: TGTGCCAGCAGCCAAGATTTCCCGGGACAGAGGCTCTCTGGCTACACCTTC.

In regard to this clonotype: This may be a read error, as it is one base from a much larger clone. This chain joins TRBV6-1 and TRBJ2-7; tentatively, D is TRBD1 (6 bases). The CDR3 extends over 15 amino acids. The V gene's germline CDR1 is MNHNS and CDR2 SASEGT. The V end was cut by 5 bases, the J end by 6 bases, with 20 bases between. CDR3 in DNA: TGTGCCAGCAGTCTCCAGGGGCGGATTAGAGCCGAGCAGTACTTC. Translation: CASSLQGRIRAEQYF.

This clonotype was seen many times. The CDR3 DNA sequence: TGTGCCAGCGGCCTTTTGGGCACTGAAGCTTTCTTT. It specifies CASGLLGTEAFF. This rearrangement joins TRBV12-3 or TRBV12-4 to TRBJ1-1; no definite D call. Trimming pared 8 bases from V and 4 bases from J, leaving 11 bases between. This CDR3 has 12 residues.

On this clonotype: Given a much more abundant clone one base away, this may be a read error. The genes are TRBV10-3 and TRBJ1-2; D unclear. This CDR3 has 13 amino acids. V was shortened by 2 bases and J by 4 bases, with 8 bases between the two germline ends. Germline CDR1 and CDR2: ENHRY and SYGVKD. The CDR3 is CAISEGGTYGYTF. Here the CDR3 DNA reads TGTGCCATCAGTGAGGGCGGTACCTATGGCTACACCTTC.

This clonotype was detected ten times or more. The chain couples TRBV12-3 or TRBV12-4 to TRBJ1-2; the D gene is possibly TRBD1 (6 bases). Between the trimmed V and J ends, which lost 11 bases and 2 bases, there was a span of 12 bases. CDR3 size: 12 residues. The CDR3 coding sequence is TGTGCCTCTAAGGGGGGAAACTATGGCTACACCTTC. Translating it yields CASKGGNYGYTF.

A word on this clonotype: The limits of the CDR3 on the DNA are not certain, so only TCRdb's listed CDR3 is given. The chain is built from TRBV10-2 and TRBJ2-7. Germline-derived CDR1 and CDR2 are WSHSY and SAAADI. The CDR3 length equals 16 residues, ends included. CDR3 sequence: CASSEWGSGAHYGRYF.

The J gene is TRBJ2-7, the V gene TRBV10-3, with D perhaps TRBD1 (5 bases). The germline gives CDR1 ENHRY, CDR2 SYGVKD. V was shortened by 4 bases and J by 0 bases, with 13 bases between the two germline ends. There are 15 residues in the CDR3. The chain's CDR3 is CAISAGAESSYEQYF. DNA for the CDR3: TGTGCCATCAGTGCTGGGGCGGAGAGCTCCTACGAGCAGTACTTC.

Ten or more counts support this clonotype. The chain combines TRBV19 with TRBJ2-3; TRBD2 aligns across 9 bases. Losses at the gene ends were 7 bases for V and 4 bases for J; bases not matched to a gene: 6. This CDR3 has 14 residues. Looked up from germline, CDR1 is LNHDA and CDR2 is SQIVND (reference sequence). The CDR3 protein is CASTAGGPADTQYF. In DNA, the CDR3 is TGTGCCAGTACGGCGGGAGGGCCGGCAGATACGCAGTATTTT. Based on the CDR3 plus reference TRBV19 and TRBJ2-3, the full variable domain is DGGITQSPKYLFRKEGQNVTLSCEQNLNHDAMYWYRQDPGQGLRLIYYSQIVNDFQKGDIAEGYSVSREKKESFPLTVTSAQKNPTAFYLCASTAGGPADTQYFGPGTRLTVL.

A note on this clonotype: A much larger clone differs from this one at a single base, so this may be a read error. This chain uses TRBV6-1 with TRBJ1-4; D call uncertain. The germline CDR1 and CDR2 sequences are MNHNS and SASEGT. The CDR3 runs 17 residues. CDR3 residues: CDSSEDSVFATNEKLFF. The CDR3 nucleotides read TGTGACAGCAGTGAAGATAGCGTCTTTGCAACTAATGAAAAACTGTTTTTT.